Below are 20 T cell receptor beta chains sequenced from a single sample in a study of control samples from healthy donors and cancer patients. The table came from immunoSEQ multiplex PCR; TCRdb's copy has only in-frame clones and leaves some out. The table has 90,000 to 140,000 clones, 80% to 90% seen once; the top ten hold over 10%. What was sequenced was blood. These receptors all stem from a woman in her forties or fifties in good health.

This chain uses TRBV5-4 with TRBJ2-2; D call uncertain. The V gene lost 4 bases and the J gene lost 6 bases, with 7 bases spanning the gap. Germline CDR1 reads SGHNT; CDR2 reads YYREEE (reference sequence). CDR3 size: 12 residues. CDR3 DNA sequence: TGTGCCAGCAGCGTGGGATCCGGGGAGCTGTTTTTT. This sequence encodes CASSVGSGELFF.

V and J are TRBV15 and TRBJ2-2; possible D gene TRBD2, 5 bases. V lost 1 base and J 3 bases, leaving 12 bases between the germline ends. Germline V gives CDR1 LNHNV, CDR2 YYDKDF (reference sequence). This CDR3 has 16 amino acids. The chain's CDR3 is CATSRVAGRDTGELFF. DNA of the CDR3: TGTGCCACCAGCAGAGTGGCGGGCCGGGACACCGGGGAGCTGTTTTTT.

This clone was seen a few times. The gene calls are TRBV6-2 or TRBV6-3 and TRBJ1-5, with 9 nucleotides matching TRBD1. The CDR3 extends over 13 amino acids. V lost 3 bases, J lost 16 bases, and 10 bases stayed unmatched. The V gene's germline CDR1 is MNHEY and CDR2 SVGEGT. The CDR3 DNA reads as TGTGCCAGCAGTTATCAATGGACAGGGGCGTCCCATTTT. This codes for CASSYQWTGASHF.

V is TRBV19 and J is TRBJ2-2; D unresolved. The V end lost 1 base, the J end lost 1 base, and 7 bases lay between the germline ends. Germline CDR1 LNHDA, CDR2 SQIVND (reference sequence). The CDR3 runs to 15 residues. CDR3 protein: CASSIGLRNTGELFF. The CDR3 region has the DNA TGTGCCAGTAGTATAGGACTCCGGAACACCGGGGAGCTGTTTTTT. The full variable domain, in which reference TRBV19 and TRBJ2-2 provide the parts outside the CDR3, is DGGITQSPKYLFRKEGQNVTLSCEQNLNHDAMYWYRQDPGQGLRLIYYSQIVNDFQKGDIAEGYSVSREKKESFPLTVTSAQKNPTAFYLCASSIGLRNTGELFFGEGSRLTVL.

A single count supports this clone. The chain joins TRBV7-9 to TRBJ2-7; D may be TRBD2 (6 bases). V lost 5 bases, J lost 4 bases, and 18 bases lay in between. CDR3 length: 15 residues. CDR1 is SEHNR and CDR2 is FQNEAQ in the germline V gene (reference sequence). The CDR3, as DNA: TGTGCCAGCAGCCCGGCGGGGTCCATCACTTACGAGCAGTACTTC. Translated, it gives CASSPAGSITYEQYF.

Many counts were recorded for this clone. The chain recombines TRBV7-2 with TRBJ1-2, with a weak D call TRBD1 (6 bases). The germline gives CDR1 SGHTA, CDR2 FQGNSA. Trimming left V 1 base short and J 2 bases short, with 8 bases between. This CDR3 is 14 amino acids long. CDR3 sequence: CASSLDQGNYGYTF. For the CDR3, the DNA is TGTGCCAGCAGCTTAGACCAGGGGAACTATGGCTACACCTTC.

The rearrangement uses TRBV11-2 and TRBJ2-3, with 9 positions matching TRBD2. The CDR3 covers 14 residues. V lost 5 bases and J lost 1; bases outside the gene matches: 1. Per the germline V gene, CDR1 is SGHAT and CDR2 is FQNNGV. The CDR3 DNA is TGTGCCAGCAGCAGCGGGGGGCGCACAGATACGCAGTATTTT. Its protein is CASSSGGRTDTQYF.

The chain couples TRBV19 to TRBJ1-2; possibly TRBD1 for D (5 bases). Germline CDR1 and CDR2: LNHDA and SQIVND (reference sequence). This CDR3 is built from 15 residues. The ends were cut back, 4 bases at V and 5 bases at J, with 17 bases in the middle. The CDR3, as DNA: TGTGCCAGTAGTACCCGCAAAGGGACGGATTATGGCTACACCTTC. Protein: CASSTRKGTDYGYTF. The variable domain in full, with the rest retrieved from reference TRBV19 and TRBJ1-2, is DGGITQSPKYLFRKEGQNVTLSCEQNLNHDAMYWYRQDPGQGLRLIYYSQIVNDFQKGDIAEGYSVSREKKESFPLTVTSAQKNPTAFYLCASSTRKGTDYGYTFGSGTRLTVV.

V usage is TRBV7-9 and J usage is TRBJ2-7; D might be TRBD2 (6 bases). The V end lost 5 bases, the J end lost 4 bases, and 9 bases lay between the germline ends. The CDR3 runs to 12 residues. Germline V CDR1 and CDR2: SEHNR, FQNEAQ (reference sequence). The DNA of the CDR3 is TGTGCCAGCAGCCCCAGCGGGTACGAGCAGTACTTC. This sequence encodes CASSPSGYEQYF.

The chain employs TRBV11-3 and TRBJ2-1, with 7 bases aligning to TRBD2. Germline CDR1 and CDR2: SGHNT and YENEEA. The CDR3 is made up of 15 amino acids. Unmatched junction bases numbered 0, after V lost 1 base and J lost 0 bases. The CDR3 spells CASSLGGSSYNEQFF. The CDR3 DNA is TGTGCCAGCAGCTTAGGCGGGAGCTCCTACAATGAGCAGTTCTTC. The whole variable domain, remainder taken from reference TRBV11-3 and TRBJ2-1, is EAGVVQSPRYKIIEKKQPVAFWCNPISGHNTLYWYLQNLGQGPELLIRYENEEAVDDSQLPKDRFSAERLKGVDSTLKIQPAELGDSAVYLCASSLGGSSYNEQFFGPGTRLTVL.

The CDR3 reads CASSQDGVGTGLLKSYGYTF. The CDR3 DNA reads as TGTGCCAGCAGCCAAGATGGGGTCGGGACAGGACTTCTAAAATCATATGGCTACACCTTC. This rearrangement joins TRBV14 to TRBJ1-2; 8 nucleotides align to TRBD1. Germline V gene sequence: CDR1 SGHDN, CDR2 FVKESK. This CDR3 is built from 20 residues. Trimming cost V 0 bases and J 5 bases; bases outside gene matches: 20.

The genes are TRBV7-2 and TRBJ2-1; TRBD2 might be the D (6 bases). V was shortened by 3 bases and J by 8 bases, with 14 bases between the two germline ends. The CDR3 has 14 amino acids. CDR1 is SGHTA, CDR2 FQGNSA, per germline. The CDR3 loop reads CASSLVAGTDEQFF. Here the CDR3 DNA reads TGTGCCAGCAGCTTGGTGGCGGGGACCGATGAGCAGTTCTTC.

In its sample, this clone was seen a few times. This chain joins TRBV19 and TRBJ2-1; 7 bases fit TRBD2. Germline V lookup: CDR1 LNHDA, CDR2 SQIVND (reference sequence). V shed 4 bases and J 3 bases; nucleotides not matched to a gene: 3. This CDR3 region has 14 residues. CDR3 sequence (DNA): TGTGCCAGTAGTAGGGCTAGCGGCTACAATGAGCAGTTCTTC. The encoded protein is CASSRASGYNEQFF.

V is TRBV5-4 and J is TRBJ2-1; 7 bases fit TRBD2. The CDR3 runs to 14 residues. The V and J ends lost 7 bases and 6 bases, in that order; junction bases with no gene match: 10. Germline CDR1 reads SGHNT; CDR2 reads YYREEE (reference sequence). For the CDR3, the DNA is TGTGCCAGCCTTGATTGGGGGGGTGGCAATGAGCAGTTCTTC. Translating it yields CASLDWGGGNEQFF.

The chain is built from TRBV7-2 and TRBJ2-6; 7 bases match TRBD2. Germline trimming cut 1 base from V and 4 bases from J; bases unmatched to any gene: 7. The CDR3 spans 17 residues. CDR1 and CDR2 from the germline V gene are SGHTA and FQGNSA. The CDR3 reads CASSLVAGDGGANVLTF. The CDR3 nucleotides read TGTGCCAGCAGCTTAGTGGCGGGAGATGGAGGGGCCAACGTCCTGACTTTC.

V is TRBV7-2 and J is TRBJ2-3; D is undetermined. Germline CDR1 and CDR2: SGHTA and FQGNSA. V shed 2 bases and J shed 3 bases, with 12 bases lying between them. The length of the CDR3 is 15 residues. CDR3: CASSLFSAETDTQYF. The CDR3 nucleotides are TGTGCCAGCAGCTTATTTAGTGCTGAGACAGATACGCAGTATTTT.

In this sample, this clone turned up a few times. J is TRBJ2-1 and V is TRBV12-5; TRBD2 aligns across 12 bases. Trimming removed 6 bases from V and 4 bases from J; junction bases left unmatched: 4. CDR3 size: 15 residues. Germline CDR1 reads LGHNT; CDR2 reads FRNRAP. The CDR3 region is CASGDLAGGYNEQFF. The CDR3 nucleotides are TGTGCTAGTGGGGACCTAGCGGGAGGGTACAATGAGCAGTTCTTC.

With regard to this clone: Other DNA sequences from this sample encode an identical CDR3 as well. The V gene is TRBV5-1, the J gene TRBJ2-2; TRBD2 agrees at 10 bases. The CDR3 covers 16 residues. CDR1 is SGHRS and CDR2 is YFSETQ in the germline V gene. V was clipped by 7 bases and J by 6 bases; unmatched bases: 12. In DNA, the CDR3 is TGCGCCAGCCACCAAAGGAGCGGGGGGGCCGCCGGGGAGCTGTTTTTT. Its translation: CASHQRSGGAAGELFF.

The chain has TRBV15 and TRBJ2-5; D perhaps matches TRBD2 (6 bases). V was trimmed by 1 base and J by 5 bases, leaving 11 bases between them. CDR3 length equals 14 residues. Germline CDR1 reads LNHNV; CDR2 reads YYDKDF (reference sequence). This CDR3 reads CATSRGRGWETQYF. The CDR3 region has the DNA TGTGCCACCAGCAGAGGGCGGGGATGGGAGACCCAGTACTTC.

The genes are TRBV7-9 and TRBJ2-3; 10 bases fit TRBD2. Trimming cost V 0 bases and J 0 bases; bases outside gene matches: 6. Germline V gives CDR1 SEHNR, CDR2 FQNEAQ (reference sequence). There are 18 residues in the CDR3. The CDR3 sequence is CASSLAAGLAASTDTQYF. In nucleotides, the CDR3 is TGTGCCAGCAGCTTAGCGGCCGGACTAGCGGCGAGCACAGATACGCAGTATTTT.